Listed below are T cell receptor beta chains from one sample, sequenced in a study. TCRdb processed the 5' RACE reads anew with MiXCR; each CDR3 protein has one entry. Of tens of thousands of distinct CDR3 sequences listed, more than 25% are singletons. The sequenced sample was naive CD4+ T cells sorted from blood. These receptors were taken from a female donor with breast cancer. The CDR3 runs from the conserved cysteine through the conserved F or W. Fields, in order: J gene, clone size, V gene, CDR3 length, D gene, CDR3 protein, CDR3 DNA. The D gene is left open where the match is weak. Size values are once, few and many counts, or a class for expanded clones, and some rows have none.

j_gene: TRBJ1-1; abundance: .; v_gene: TRBV28; len: 15; d_gene: TRBD1; CDR3aa: CASSSRTGGRTEAFF; CDR3nt: TGTGCCAGCAGTAGCCGGACAGGGGGACGGACTGAAGCTTTCTTT
j_gene: TRBJ1-1; abundance: .; v_gene: TRBV12-3/TRBV12-4; len: 16; d_gene: .; CDR3aa: CASTVGDRSANTEAFF; CDR3nt: TGTGCCAGCACCGTAGGGGATCGGTCGGCGAACACTGAAGCTTTCTTT
j_gene: TRBJ1-1; abundance: few; v_gene: TRBV10-2; len: 11; d_gene: .; CDR3aa: CASSDNTEAFF; CDR3nt: TGCGCCAGCAGTGACAACACTGAAGCTTTCTTT
j_gene: TRBJ2-5; abundance: .; v_gene: TRBV6-5; len: 14; d_gene: .; CDR3aa: CASSYGQIGETQYF; CDR3nt: TGTGCCAGCAGTTACGGACAGATAGGAGAGACCCAGTACTTC
j_gene: TRBJ1-5; abundance: .; v_gene: TRBV9; len: 15; d_gene: .; CDR3aa: CASSVGFSLNQPQHF; CDR3nt: TGTGCCAGCAGCGTCGGTTTCAGTCTAAATCAGCCCCAGCATTTT
j_gene: TRBJ2-1; abundance: .; v_gene: TRBV11-2; len: 13; d_gene: .; CDR3aa: CASSRGRHNEQFF; CDR3nt: TGTGCCAGCAGCCGTGGGAGGCACAATGAGCAGTTCTTC
j_gene: TRBJ2-7; abundance: few; v_gene: TRBV6-1; len: 15; d_gene: TRBD1; CDR3aa: CASSDAGQATYEQYF; CDR3nt: TGTGCCAGCAGCGACGCGGGACAGGCAACCTACGAGCAGTACTTC
j_gene: TRBJ1-5; abundance: .; v_gene: TRBV4-3; len: 15; d_gene: .; CDR3aa: CASSQDIRKNQPQHF; CDR3nt: TGCGCCAGCAGCCAAGATATCCGTAAGAATCAGCCCCAGCATTTT
j_gene: TRBJ2-1; abundance: few; v_gene: TRBV20-1; len: 15; d_gene: TRBD2; CDR3aa: CSAPAGGSPINEQFF; CDR3nt: TGCAGTGCCCCAGCGGGAGGTTCCCCTATAAATGAGCAGTTCTTC
j_gene: TRBJ2-5; abundance: few; v_gene: TRBV5-1; len: 15; d_gene: .; CDR3aa: CASSLMSGSLETQYF; CDR3nt: TGCGCCAGCAGCTTGATGTCAGGGTCGTTGGAGACCCAGTACTTC
j_gene: TRBJ1-2; abundance: .; v_gene: TRBV15; len: 14; d_gene: TRBD1; CDR3aa: CATSPSTGNYGYTF; CDR3nt: TGTGCCACCAGCCCTTCGACAGGGAACTATGGCTACACCTTC
j_gene: TRBJ2-1; abundance: .; v_gene: TRBV27; len: 14; d_gene: TRBD2; CDR3aa: CASSTGGNYNEQFF; CDR3nt: TGTGCCAGCAGTACGGGAGGAAACTACAATGAGCAGTTCTTC
j_gene: TRBJ2-1; abundance: few; v_gene: TRBV7-2; len: 15; d_gene: .; CDR3aa: CASSRDIRSYNEQFF; CDR3nt: TGTGCCAGCAGCCGGGACATACGATCCTACAATGAGCAGTTCTTC
j_gene: TRBJ1-6; abundance: many; v_gene: TRBV11-3; len: 14; d_gene: .; CDR3aa: CASSLTGYGSPLHF; CDR3nt: TGTGCCAGCAGCTTAACAGGTTATGGGTCACCCCTCCACTTT
j_gene: TRBJ1-1; abundance: .; v_gene: TRBV7-2; len: 13; d_gene: .; CDR3aa: CASNLIMNTEAFF; CDR3nt: TGTGCCAGCAACCTCATAATGAACACTGAAGCTTTCTTT
j_gene: TRBJ1-2; abundance: few; v_gene: TRBV29-1; len: 12; d_gene: .; CDR3aa: CSVTKDNYGYTF; CDR3nt: TGCAGCGTAACGAAGGACAACTATGGCTACACCTTC
j_gene: TRBJ2-3; abundance: .; v_gene: TRBV28; len: 13; d_gene: .; CDR3aa: CASSSQRSDTQYF; CDR3nt: TGTGCCAGCAGTTCCCAGCGGTCAGATACGCAGTATTTT
j_gene: TRBJ1-5; abundance: .; v_gene: TRBV24-1; len: 12; d_gene: .; CDR3aa: CATSASNQPQHF; CDR3nt: TGTGCCACCAGTGCAAGCAATCAGCCCCAGCATTTT
j_gene: TRBJ2-7; abundance: .; v_gene: TRBV7-2; len: 15; d_gene: TRBD1; CDR3aa: CASSYRGRSSYEQYF; CDR3nt: TGTGCCAGCAGCTACAGGGGCCGTAGCTCCTACGAGCAGTACTTC